This TCR beta chain was found in a study of metastatic and nonmetastatic thyroid tumors. Until they underwent thyroid surgery, no patient had received any treatment. TCRdb re-clonotyped the PCR reads via MiXCR. The sample carries around 5,000 clones, 25% to 30% recorded once. Study outcomes and limitations: Malignant thyroid tumors reportedly exceeded benign nodules significantly in TCR beta diversity, with the difference appearing in blood and tumor.

Germline CDR1 is DFQATT and CDR2 is SNEGSKA (reference sequence). There are 11 residues in the CDR3. V shed 0 bases and J shed 7 bases, with 3 bases lying between them. About this clone: Its antigen is undetermined.

This chain uses TRBV20-1 with TRBJ2-2; D uncertain. The source is a female donor with papillary thyroid cancer or a benign thyroid nodule (not recorded which). Some clones in this sample may be carry-over from other donors' samples. Sequenced: adjacent normal tissue. DNA of the CDR3: TGCAGTGCTAGAGAGGGCGGGGAGCTGTTTTTT. It encodes CSAREGGELFF.